The rows below give T cell receptor beta chains drawn from one sample of a study of regulatory T cells in long-lasting Graves disease. TCRdb called the multiplex PCR reads again in MiXCR, with one record for every CDR3 protein. The top ten clones hold roughly 12% of a sample with some 200,000 distinct CDR3 sequences, approximately 18% of them seen once. This same sample was also taken into another study, of T cells in Graves' hyperthyroidism and ophthalmopathy.

The sequencing here drew on peripheral blood mononuclear cells (PBMCs), taken at new diagnosis, from a patient treated with antithyroid drugs. Source of these receptors: a woman younger than 45 with Graves disease. The CDR3 runs from the conserved cysteine through the conserved F or W. The order of the fields is D gene, V gene, clone size, J gene, CDR3 length, CDR3 DNA, CDR3 protein. The D gene is left open where the match is weak. The size of a clone is reported for some rows only, either as once, few or many, or as a class for expanded clones.

D gene: -
V gene: TRBV24-1
clone size: many
J gene: TRBJ2-6
CDR3 length: 17
CDR3 DNA: TGTGCCACTTCCGGAACAGGCCTCAACTCTGGGGCCAACGTCCTGACTTTC
CDR3 protein: CATSGTGLNSGANVLTF

D gene: TRBD1
V gene: TRBV7-2
clone size: -
J gene: TRBJ2-7
CDR3 length: 16
CDR3 DNA: TGTGCCAGCAGCTTAATCGGGACAGGACCTACCTACGAGCAGTACTTC
CDR3 protein: CASSLIGTGPTYEQYF

D gene: TRBD1
V gene: TRBV5-4
clone size: many
J gene: TRBJ1-4
CDR3 length: 16
CDR3 DNA: TGTGCCAGCAGCTTAGCCCCGACAGGGGCGGATGAAAAACTGTTTTTT
CDR3 protein: CASSLAPTGADEKLFF

D gene: TRBD1
V gene: TRBV7-9
clone size: few
J gene: TRBJ1-1
CDR3 length: 15
CDR3 DNA: TGTGCCAGCAGCTTATGGCCCGACAGGGCCACTGAAGCTTTCTTT
CDR3 protein: CASSLWPDRATEAFF

D gene: -
V gene: TRBV7-2
clone size: -
J gene: TRBJ1-1
CDR3 length: 13
CDR3 DNA: TGTGTCAGCAGCTTAGCTTCGAACACTGAAGCTTTCTTT
CDR3 protein: CVSSLASNTEAFF

D gene: TRBD1
V gene: TRBV12-3/TRBV12-4
clone size: many
J gene: TRBJ2-1
CDR3 length: 14
CDR3 DNA: TGTGCCAGCACTCCCGGGACAGCATACAATGAGCAGTTCTTC
CDR3 protein: CASTPGTAYNEQFF

D gene: -
V gene: TRBV19
clone size: many
J gene: TRBJ2-7
CDR3 length: 17
CDR3 DNA: TGTGCCAGTAGTATAGATCTAGGAGGGAATCCCCTCTACGAGCAGTACTTC
CDR3 protein: CASSIDLGGNPLYEQYF

D gene: TRBD2
V gene: TRBV6-1
clone size: many
J gene: TRBJ2-7
CDR3 length: 13
CDR3 DNA: TGTGCCAGCAGAGGGACTAGCGGGGATAAGCAGTACTTC
CDR3 protein: CASRGTSGDKQYF

D gene: -
V gene: TRBV19
clone size: many
J gene: TRBJ1-2
CDR3 length: 12
CDR3 DNA: TGTGCCAGTAGCGCCGACACGTGGGGCTACACCTTC
CDR3 protein: CASSADTWGYTF

D gene: -
V gene: TRBV6-1
clone size: many
J gene: TRBJ1-2
CDR3 length: 15
CDR3 DNA: TGTGCCAGCAGTGAACAATCCGGGGGCAACTATGGCTACACCTTC
CDR3 protein: CASSEQSGGNYGYTF

D gene: -
V gene: TRBV5-4
clone size: -
J gene: TRBJ2-5
CDR3 length: 17
CDR3 DNA: TGTGCCAGCAGCTTGGGACCGCCGGGACAACTAGATGAGACCCAGTACTTC
CDR3 protein: CASSLGPPGQLDETQYF

D gene: -
V gene: TRBV6-1
clone size: -
J gene: TRBJ2-1
CDR3 length: 14
CDR3 DNA: TGTGCCAGCAGTCAAGGGCAATCTTACAATGAGCAGTTCTTC
CDR3 protein: CASSQGQSYNEQFF

D gene: TRBD1
V gene: TRBV11-2
clone size: many
J gene: TRBJ2-1
CDR3 length: 14
CDR3 DNA: TGTGCCAGCACCTTGGACAGGGTGAGGGATGAGCAGTTCTTC
CDR3 protein: CASTLDRVRDEQFF

D gene: -
V gene: TRBV2
clone size: many
J gene: TRBJ1-1
CDR3 length: 13
CDR3 DNA: TGTGCCAGCAGTGACTATGTTGGGGCTGAAGCTTTCTTT
CDR3 protein: CASSDYVGAEAFF

D gene: TRBD2
V gene: TRBV6-2/TRBV6-3
clone size: once
J gene: TRBJ2-5
CDR3 length: 16
CDR3 DNA: TGTGCCAGCAAAGGGACTAGCGGGAGTAAGAGCAAGACCCAGTACTTC
CDR3 protein: CASKGTSGSKSKTQYF

D gene: TRBD1
V gene: TRBV4-1
clone size: -
J gene: TRBJ1-2
CDR3 length: 15
CDR3 DNA: TGCGCCAGCAGCCACAGGGACAGGGTGGGGGTAGGCTACACCTTC
CDR3 protein: CASSHRDRVGVGYTF

D gene: TRBD1
V gene: TRBV27
clone size: many
J gene: TRBJ2-7
CDR3 length: 14
CDR3 DNA: TGTGCCAGCAGTTTTGGGACAGGAAACTACGAGCAGTACTTC
CDR3 protein: CASSFGTGNYEQYF

D gene: -
V gene: TRBV6-2/TRBV6-3
clone size: -
J gene: TRBJ1-4
CDR3 length: 13
CDR3 DNA: TGTGCCAGCAGCCCCGGGACGTATGAAAAACTGTTTTTT
CDR3 protein: CASSPGTYEKLFF

D gene: TRBD1
V gene: TRBV6-1
clone size: many
J gene: TRBJ1-5
CDR3 length: 13
CDR3 DNA: TGTGCCAGCATGGAAGGGGGCGGTCAGCCCCAGCATTTT
CDR3 protein: CASMEGGGQPQHF

D gene: -
V gene: TRBV29-1
clone size: -
J gene: TRBJ1-1
CDR3 length: 12
CDR3 DNA: TGCAGCGTTGAGACTCCGCGGACTGAAGCTTTCTTT
CDR3 protein: CSVETPRTEAFF

D gene: -
V gene: TRBV4-1
clone size: -
J gene: TRBJ2-3
CDR3 length: 15
CDR3 DNA: TGCGCCAGCCGCCAAGATAGCGGAAGCACAGATACGCAGTATTTT
CDR3 protein: CASRQDSGSTDTQYF

D gene: -
V gene: TRBV19
clone size: few
J gene: TRBJ1-5
CDR3 length: 13
CDR3 DNA: TGTGCCAGTAGTCTCGGGCTAGCAGGGCCCCAGCATTTT
CDR3 protein: CASSLGLAGPQHF

D gene: -
V gene: TRBV20-1
clone size: many
J gene: TRBJ2-2
CDR3 length: 13
CDR3 DNA: TGCAGTGCTGACCGGGGTTCCACCGGGGAGCTGTTTTTT
CDR3 protein: CSADRGSTGELFF

D gene: TRBD2
V gene: TRBV20-1
clone size: few
J gene: TRBJ2-1
CDR3 length: 11
CDR3 DNA: TGCAGTGCTTTAGGACTAGATGAGCAGTTCTTC
CDR3 protein: CSALGLDEQFF

D gene: -
V gene: TRBV5-8
clone size: few
J gene: TRBJ1-6
CDR3 length: 15
CDR3 DNA: TGTGCCAGCAGCCCCGGACAGTTGTGGAATTCACCCCTCCACTTT
CDR3 protein: CASSPGQLWNSPLHF

D gene: TRBD2
V gene: TRBV3-1
clone size: many
J gene: TRBJ2-7
CDR3 length: 18
CDR3 DNA: TGTGCCAGCAGCCAAGATAAGAGAGGGACTAGCGGTTCCTACGAGCAGTACTTC
CDR3 protein: CASSQDKRGTSGSYEQYF

D gene: TRBD1
V gene: TRBV5-1
clone size: many
J gene: TRBJ2-3
CDR3 length: 17
CDR3 DNA: TGCGCCAGCAGTAAAGACTACGGGACAGGGATTTCAGATACGCAGTATTTT
CDR3 protein: CASSKDYGTGISDTQYF

D gene: TRBD2
V gene: TRBV6-1
clone size: many
J gene: TRBJ2-7
CDR3 length: 16
CDR3 DNA: TGTGCCAGCAGTCATAGGAGGACTAGCGGGGGGAACGAGCAGTACTTC
CDR3 protein: CASSHRRTSGGNEQYF

D gene: -
V gene: TRBV19
clone size: many
J gene: TRBJ1-1
CDR3 length: 15
CDR3 DNA: TGTGCCAGTAGTCTAACAGGGAGGGGGGACACTGAAGCTTTCTTT
CDR3 protein: CASSLTGRGDTEAFF

D gene: -
V gene: TRBV7-2
clone size: many
J gene: TRBJ1-1
CDR3 length: 13
CDR3 DNA: TGTGCCAGCAGCTCCGGGGCTGAGACTGAAGCTTTCTTT
CDR3 protein: CASSSGAETEAFF

D gene: -
V gene: TRBV7-9
clone size: many
J gene: TRBJ2-3
CDR3 length: 15
CDR3 DNA: TGTGCCAGCAGCGCCCCCGGGACTTCCACAGATACGCAGTATTTT
CDR3 protein: CASSAPGTSTDTQYF

D gene: -
V gene: TRBV12-3/TRBV12-4
clone size: many
J gene: TRBJ1-5
CDR3 length: 14
CDR3 DNA: TGTGCCAGCAGACATAAGGAGCGGGGTCAGCCCCAGCATTTT
CDR3 protein: CASRHKERGQPQHF

D gene: TRBD2
V gene: TRBV20-1
clone size: many
J gene: TRBJ2-1
CDR3 length: 18
CDR3 DNA: TGCAGTGCTCCGGACCCGGGACTAGCGGGAGGCCCCCCCAATGAGCAGTTCTTC
CDR3 protein: CSAPDPGLAGGPPNEQFF

D gene: TRBD2
V gene: TRBV30
clone size: many
J gene: TRBJ2-1
CDR3 length: 16
CDR3 DNA: TGTGCCTGGAGTGCAGGTCTAGCGGGATCCTACAATGAGCAGTTCTTC
CDR3 protein: CAWSAGLAGSYNEQFF

D gene: TRBD2
V gene: TRBV7-3
clone size: many
J gene: TRBJ2-7
CDR3 length: 15
CDR3 DNA: TGTGCCAGCAGCCTTAGCGGGGGCGCCGGTTACGAGCAGTACTTC
CDR3 protein: CASSLSGGAGYEQYF

D gene: TRBD2
V gene: TRBV19
clone size: many
J gene: TRBJ2-1
CDR3 length: 18
CDR3 DNA: TGTGCCAGCCACCCGGGGCTAGCGGGAGGGCGAGCTTCTAATGAGCAGTTCTTC
CDR3 protein: CASHPGLAGGRASNEQFF

D gene: TRBD1
V gene: TRBV28
clone size: once
J gene: TRBJ1-2
CDR3 length: 16
CDR3 DNA: TGTGCCAGCAGTTTATGGGGGACAGGGTCAGGCTATGGCTACACCTTC
CDR3 protein: CASSLWGTGSGYGYTF

D gene: -
V gene: TRBV24-1
clone size: many
J gene: TRBJ2-3
CDR3 length: 13
CDR3 DNA: TGTGCCACCAGTGCCGAGAACACAGATACGCAGTATTTT
CDR3 protein: CATSAENTDTQYF

D gene: -
V gene: TRBV11-2
clone size: many
J gene: TRBJ1-1
CDR3 length: 18
CDR3 DNA: TGTGCCAGCAGCTTAGAGGGGGCAGGTAGGCCTTGGGACACTGAAGCTTTCTTT
CDR3 protein: CASSLEGAGRPWDTEAFF

D gene: -
V gene: TRBV14
clone size: many
J gene: TRBJ1-2
CDR3 length: 13
CDR3 DNA: TGTGCCAGCAGCCAAGATAGGCTAGGCGGCTACACCTTC
CDR3 protein: CASSQDRLGGYTF

D gene: -
V gene: TRBV7-9
clone size: many
J gene: TRBJ1-3
CDR3 length: 16
CDR3 DNA: TGTGCCAGCAGCTTAGGCCGGCCAGGGGACGGAAACACCATATATTTT
CDR3 protein: CASSLGRPGDGNTIYF

D gene: TRBD2
V gene: TRBV19
clone size: -
J gene: TRBJ2-4
CDR3 length: 21
CDR3 DNA: TGTGCCAGTAGACAAGGAAGTGGACTAGCGGGAGCAGGGGGAGCCAAAAACATTCAGTACTTC
CDR3 protein: CASRQGSGLAGAGGAKNIQYF

D gene: TRBD1
V gene: TRBV5-1
clone size: few
J gene: TRBJ2-7
CDR3 length: 14
CDR3 DNA: TGTGCCAGCAGCTTGGGGACAGGTCTGGACGAGCAGTACTTC
CDR3 protein: CASSLGTGLDEQYF

D gene: -
V gene: TRBV29-1
clone size: many
J gene: TRBJ2-2
CDR3 length: 13
CDR3 DNA: TGCAGCGTCAAATATCAGGGCACCGGGGAGCTGTTTTTT
CDR3 protein: CSVKYQGTGELFF

D gene: -
V gene: TRBV28
clone size: -
J gene: TRBJ2-6
CDR3 length: 16
CDR3 DNA: TGTGCCAGCAGTTTGAGGAGTTTCGCTGGGGCCAACGTCCTGACTTTC
CDR3 protein: CASSLRSFAGANVLTF

D gene: -
V gene: TRBV2
clone size: few
J gene: TRBJ2-1
CDR3 length: 14
CDR3 DNA: TGTGCCAGCAGTTATTCGGACTCCTACAATGAGCAGTTCTTC
CDR3 protein: CASSYSDSYNEQFF

D gene: -
V gene: TRBV2
clone size: many
J gene: TRBJ1-2
CDR3 length: 14
CDR3 DNA: TGTGCCAGCAGCCTAATAGACGGATCCTATGGCTACACCTTC
CDR3 protein: CASSLIDGSYGYTF

D gene: TRBD1
V gene: TRBV27
clone size: -
J gene: TRBJ1-2
CDR3 length: 16
CDR3 DNA: TGTGCCAGCAGTTTAGCTTCCGGGACAGGCCTCTATGGCTACACCTTC
CDR3 protein: CASSLASGTGLYGYTF

D gene: -
V gene: TRBV30
clone size: many
J gene: TRBJ1-2
CDR3 length: 13
CDR3 DNA: TGTGCCTGGAGTATGAAGGCTCTCTATGGCTACACCTTC
CDR3 protein: CAWSMKALYGYTF

D gene: TRBD2
V gene: TRBV2
clone size: many
J gene: TRBJ2-2
CDR3 length: 15
CDR3 DNA: TGTGCCAGCAGTTCTAGCGGGAGCCGGACCGGGGAGCTGTTTTTT
CDR3 protein: CASSSSGSRTGELFF

D gene: TRBD1
V gene: TRBV19
clone size: -
J gene: TRBJ2-2
CDR3 length: 19
CDR3 DNA: TGTGCCAGTAGTACAACTTGGACAGGAGAACTGCTCCACACCGGGGAGCTGTTTTTT
CDR3 protein: CASSTTWTGELLHTGELFF

D gene: TRBD2
V gene: TRBV12-5
clone size: many
J gene: TRBJ2-1
CDR3 length: 19
CDR3 DNA: TGTGCTAGTGGTTTGGTACACGTCGTCGGGGGGGCCTCCTACAATGAGCAGTTCTTC
CDR3 protein: CASGLVHVVGGASYNEQFF

D gene: -
V gene: TRBV2
clone size: many
J gene: TRBJ1-1
CDR3 length: 14
CDR3 DNA: TGTGCCAGCAGTTTGGGGGAGGGGATCACTGAAGCTTTCTTT
CDR3 protein: CASSLGEGITEAFF

D gene: -
V gene: TRBV27
clone size: many
J gene: TRBJ1-1
CDR3 length: 15
CDR3 DNA: TGTGCCAGCAGGGTATTAGGCAGACAGAACACTGAAGCTTTCTTT
CDR3 protein: CASRVLGRQNTEAFF

D gene: -
V gene: TRBV14
clone size: many
J gene: TRBJ2-1
CDR3 length: 16
CDR3 DNA: TGTGCCAGCAGCCAAGATATGAGGGGTGTAAACAATGAGCAGTTCTTC
CDR3 protein: CASSQDMRGVNNEQFF

D gene: -
V gene: TRBV28
clone size: -
J gene: TRBJ2-7
CDR3 length: 14
CDR3 DNA: TGTGCCAGCACTACGAAAAGTTTGGCCACCGAGCAGTACTTC
CDR3 protein: CASTTKSLATEQYF

D gene: TRBD1
V gene: TRBV20-1
clone size: many
J gene: TRBJ1-1
CDR3 length: 13
CDR3 DNA: TGCAGTGCTAACAGGGGGCGAGACACTGAAGCTTTCTTT
CDR3 protein: CSANRGRDTEAFF